A single T cell receptor beta chain is shown here with its context. Its cognate antigen is unknown. The record originates from a study of T-cell reconstitution after alpha-beta-depleted transplantation in children. General study findings and limits: Roughly two months post-transplant, alpha-beta T cells reportedly originated from several hundred graft clones that had expanded. T-cell numbers and diversity, one year after transplant, stemmed largely from T cells that were newly produced. The high TCRbeta diversity at day 60 in some patients came from surviving recipient T cells and thymic progenitors.

The library targeted TCRbeta and was prepared with unique molecular identifiers. Via MiXCR, TCRdb re-called the PCR reads, giving one row per CDR3 protein. The repertoire holds approximately 490,000 distinct CDR3 sequences, under 12% seen once, with 2% to 2.5% in the top ten. The CDR3 is made up of 18 amino acids. Trimming pared 4 bases from V and 3 bases from J, leaving 21 bases between. Germline-derived CDR1 and CDR2 are MNHEY and SMNVEV (reference sequence). V and J are TRBV27 and TRBJ2-2; possibly TRBD1 for D (6 bases). The clonotype originates from a child aged 2-15 years with inherited bone marrow failure, due to receive a stem cell transplant. The specimen comprised PBMCs, sampled before TCRalphabeta/CD19-depleted stem cell transplant. The CDR3 DNA is TGTGCCAGCAGTTCGGCCCACTACCCGGACAGCTACACCGGGGAGCTGTTTTTT. It is translated as CASSSAHYPDSYTGELFF.